This T cell receptor beta chain was profiled in a study of CD8 T cells in ankylosing spondylitis (dated by TCRdb to 2015 to 2018). Study-wide context: To find TCR variants linked to disease, the study profiled T cell receptor beta repertoires in ankylosing spondylitis patients and healthy donors. In total, the full study cohort was made up of nearly 110 healthy donors and roughly 27 ankylosing spondylitis patients. Peripheral blood samples were taken, and synovial fluid was additionally collected from ankylosing spondylitis patients.

As encoded in the germline V gene, CDR1 is MNHNS while CDR2 is SASEGT. At the junction V is shortened by 6 bases and J by 7 bases; bases outside the gene matches: 14. Including the terminal cysteine and phenylalanine, the CDR3 comprises 15 residues. The retained sequence is limited to the CDR3, 45 bases, with the frame set at the first base. This clonotype was counted between two and nine times. The specificity of this receptor is unknown. Per-base quality was not reported, and no clone a single base away is much larger than it. The paper as a whole reports these results and caveats: In peripheral blood, the disease-linked clones were found at relatively low frequencies and had a CD8+ phenotype. Some motif variants had previously been reported in the synovial fluid and blood of reactive arthritis patients, which suggests shared mechanisms of disease initiation. The disease-linked clones were reported to be significantly enriched in matched synovial fluid samples from ankylosing spondylitis patients. Blood from ankylosing spondylitis patients appeared to be characterized by a TCR beta motif made up of several highly homologous amino acid variants.

Sequencing instrument: Illumina HiSeq 2500. Quantitative 5'-RACE with molecular barcodes was used to prepare TCR beta libraries. The paper's data handling went like this. Disease-linked TCR variants were identified with a new computational method built on a probabilistic model of VDJ rearrangement. Using fastp trimming at Q25 and MiXCR clonotype assembly, TCRdb reanalyzed the public sequencing data and kept in-frame beta chains. When rows share a CDR3 protein, they turn into one entry using the most common DNA and genes. These V and J calls rely on TCRdb rather than the paper's analysis. This sample comprises some 800,000 distinct CDR3 sequences, 12% of them detected only once. The ten largest clones take up approximately 0.46% of the sample.

This TCR derives from a male donor with ankylosing spondylitis. Sequencing input: blood, either unsorted or a sorted T cell fraction (not recorded which). Recombination connected TRBV6-1 to TRBJ2-7, with TRBD1 identical over 8 junction bases. For the CDR3, the sequence is CASSLLGQAVGEQYF. The base sequence is TGTGCCAGCAGCCTCCTGGGACAGGCCGTCGGTGAGCAGTACTTC.